This T cell receptor beta chain originates from a study of OX40 agonist ivuxolimab in advanced cancers. The study's findings and limits: At 0.1-3.0 mg/kg, partial responders had clonal expansion among the lowest observed. Low normalized T-cell clonal expansion was additionally recorded for some nonresponders.

TCRdb keeps only in-frame clones here, not all; method: immunoSEQ multiplex PCR. Of tens of thousands of clones listed, roughly 85% are singletons. Of note for this clone: Its antigen is still unknown.

This CDR3 has 15 amino acids. Germline loops: CDR1 MNHEY, CDR2 SMNVEV (reference sequence). V was shortened by 1 base and J by 5 bases, with 12 bases between the two germline ends. This sequence joins TRBV27 and TRBJ2-4; TRBD1 might be the D (6 bases). The clonotype was recovered from an adult with an advanced solid tumor such as melanoma, head and neck, liver or kidney cancer. The sequencing here drew on CD4+ or CD8+ T cells sorted from blood, taken in a trial of the OX40 agonist ivuxolimab. The CDR3 sequence: CASSLYSGVENIQYF. The CDR3 bases are TGTGCCAGCAGTTTATATTCAGGGGTCGAAAACATTCAGTACTTC.